This TCR beta chain was observed in a study of T cells in Graves' hyperthyroidism and ophthalmopathy. There were TCR beta CDR3 regions amplified from RNA transcripts. A set of HTBI primers served as the primers for a first-round RT-PCR of the TCR CDR3. TCRdb reanalysed the multiplex PCR reads using MiXCR and keeps one entry per CDR3 protein. The sample contains 300,000 to 450,000 distinct CDR3 sequences, 20% to 25% of which appear only once. The V end lost 6 bases, the J end lost 2 bases, and 12 bases lay between the germline ends. The CDR3 length is 13 residues. Germline V lookup: CDR1 DFQATT, CDR2 SNEGSKA (reference sequence).

The sequence came from a man aged 50-60 years with Graves' hyperthyroidism. This chain connects TRBV20-1 to TRBJ2-3; D unresolved. The sequenced sample consisted of blood. CDR3 sequence reads: CSAHSLFTDTQYF. The CDR3 DNA reads TGCAGTGCGCACAGTCTATTCACAGATACGCAGTATTTT.